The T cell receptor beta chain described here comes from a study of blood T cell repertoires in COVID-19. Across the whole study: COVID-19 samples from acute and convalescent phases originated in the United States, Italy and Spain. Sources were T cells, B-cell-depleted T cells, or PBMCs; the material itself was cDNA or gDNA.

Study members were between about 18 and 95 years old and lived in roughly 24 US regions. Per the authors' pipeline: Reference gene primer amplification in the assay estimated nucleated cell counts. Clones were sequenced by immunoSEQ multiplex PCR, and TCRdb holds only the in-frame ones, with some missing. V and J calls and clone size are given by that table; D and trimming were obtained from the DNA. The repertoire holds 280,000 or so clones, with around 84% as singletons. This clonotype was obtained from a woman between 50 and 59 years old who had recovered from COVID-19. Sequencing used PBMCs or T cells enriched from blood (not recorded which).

In DNA form, the CDR3 reads TGTGCCAGCAGCAACGAAGAACAGTCGGATGAAAAACTGTTTTTT. Protein product: CASSNEEQSDEKLFF. The rearrangement uses TRBV5-4 and TRBJ1-4; D not certain. Germline V gene sequence: CDR1 SGHNT, CDR2 YYREEE (reference sequence). V was pared by 4 bases and J by 6 bases, with 16 bases between. The CDR3 is made up of 15 amino acids.